A selection of T cell receptor beta chains follows, all from one sample in a study of blood T cell repertoires in COVID-19. TCRdb's table, derived via immunoSEQ multiplex PCR, lists solely in-frame clones and lacks some. Of approximately 270,000 clones in the sample, roughly 84% were seen once. The source material was peripheral blood. These receptors were obtained from a human donor with COVID-19, enrolled during active disease. The donor label of this sample is uncertain. Both conserved end residues are part of each CDR3. D genes are given only for firm matches. A row's size may be missing; if present it is once, few, many or a size class.

J gene,V gene,D gene,clone size,CDR3 protein,CDR3 DNA
TRBJ2-1,TRBV5-5,NA,once,CASSLTGSSYNEQFF,TGTGCCAGCAGCTTGACAGGGTCATCCTACAATGAGCAGTTCTTC
TRBJ1-2,TRBV28,TRBD1,few,CASSPWTGPYGYTF,TGTGCCAGCAGCCCCTGGACAGGTCCCTATGGCTACACCTTC
TRBJ2-5,TRBV28,NA,NA,CASSFVGGETQYF,TGTGCCAGCAGTTTTGTAGGAGGAGAGACCCAGTACTTC
TRBJ2-2,TRBV30,TRBD1,NA,CAWSEGQYTGELFF,TGTGCCTGGAGTGAGGGACAGTACACCGGGGAGCTGTTTTTT
TRBJ2-5,TRBV20-1,NA,once,CSAGQQETQYF,TGCAGTGCGGGCCAGCAAGAGACCCAGTACTTC
TRBJ2-7,TRBV2,TRBD1,NA,CASGQGSEQYF,TGTGCCAGCGGACAGGGGTCCGAGCAGTACTTC
TRBJ2-5,TRBV5-1,TRBD2,once,CASSFGTRHPQETQYF,TGCGCCAGCAGCTTCGGGACTAGGCACCCCCAAGAGACCCAGTACTTC
TRBJ2-3,TRBV5-1,TRBD2,once,CASSLAGTRITDTQYF,TGCGCCAGCAGCTTGGCAGGGACTAGAATCACAGATACGCAGTATTTT
TRBJ2-7,TRBV9,TRBD2,once,CASSVVGGANPYEQYF,TGTGCCAGCAGCGTAGTGGGAGGGGCAAATCCGTACGAGCAGTACTTC
TRBJ1-1,TRBV28,NA,NA,CASSLIQANTEAFF,TGTGCCAGCAGTTTAATACAGGCGAACACTGAAGCTTTCTTT
TRBJ2-1,TRBV5-1,TRBD1,NA,CASSRQGADNEQFF,TGCGCCAGCAGCAGACAGGGGGCAGACAATGAGCAGTTCTTC
TRBJ2-7,TRBV3-1/TRBV3-2,TRBD2,NA,CASSQEPGLAGGVDEQYF,TGTGCCAGCAGCCAAGAACCCGGACTAGCGGGAGGGGTGGACGAGCAGTACTTC
TRBJ1-4,TRBV19,TRBD1,few,CASGDRVEEKLFF,TGTGCCAGTGGCGACAGGGTAGAGGAAAAACTGTTTTTT
TRBJ2-3,TRBV5-1,TRBD2,few,CASSLEGREGTDTQYF,TGCGCCAGCAGCTTGGAGGGGCGGGAGGGCACAGATACGCAGTATTTT
TRBJ2-6,TRBV11-2,NA,NA,CASSLVGLSGANVLTF,TGTGCCAGCAGCTTAGTTGGGCTCTCTGGGGCCAACGTCCTGACTTTC
TRBJ1-3,TRBV6-5,NA,once,CASSTVSGNTIYF,TGTGCCAGCTCGACAGTCTCTGGAAACACCATATATTTT
TRBJ1-5,TRBV28,NA,NA,CASSPQGLGNQPQHF,TGTGCCAGCAGTCCACAGGGTCTGGGCAATCAGCCCCAGCATTTT
TRBJ2-7,TRBV7-6,TRBD2,NA,CASSRGLAGVYEQYF,TGTGCCAGCAGCCGAGGACTAGCGGGGGTCTACGAGCAGTACTTC
TRBJ2-2,TRBV2,NA,NA,CASSWAGKNTGELFF,TGTGCCAGCAGTTGGGCCGGGAAGAACACCGGGGAGCTGTTTTTT
TRBJ2-2,TRBV11-2,TRBD2,NA,CASSSTTSGMGNTGELFF,TGTGCCAGCAGCTCGACGACTAGCGGGATGGGGAACACCGGGGAGCTGTTTTTT
TRBJ1-1,TRBV19,NA,NA,CASTFDRNTEAFF,TGTGCCAGTACCTTCGACAGGAACACTGAAGCTTTCTTT
TRBJ1-1,TRBV20-1,NA,NA,CSAGGNTEAFF,TGCAGTGCGGGGGGGAACACTGAAGCTTTCTTT
TRBJ1-5,TRBV10-3,TRBD1,NA,CAISDGQGGNQPQHF,TGTGCCATCAGTGATGGTCAGGGGGGAAATCAGCCCCAGCATTTT
TRBJ2-1,TRBV5-1,NA,few,CASRGGGDLGNEQFF,TGCGCCAGCAGAGGAGGTGGCGACCTGGGCAATGAGCAGTTCTTC